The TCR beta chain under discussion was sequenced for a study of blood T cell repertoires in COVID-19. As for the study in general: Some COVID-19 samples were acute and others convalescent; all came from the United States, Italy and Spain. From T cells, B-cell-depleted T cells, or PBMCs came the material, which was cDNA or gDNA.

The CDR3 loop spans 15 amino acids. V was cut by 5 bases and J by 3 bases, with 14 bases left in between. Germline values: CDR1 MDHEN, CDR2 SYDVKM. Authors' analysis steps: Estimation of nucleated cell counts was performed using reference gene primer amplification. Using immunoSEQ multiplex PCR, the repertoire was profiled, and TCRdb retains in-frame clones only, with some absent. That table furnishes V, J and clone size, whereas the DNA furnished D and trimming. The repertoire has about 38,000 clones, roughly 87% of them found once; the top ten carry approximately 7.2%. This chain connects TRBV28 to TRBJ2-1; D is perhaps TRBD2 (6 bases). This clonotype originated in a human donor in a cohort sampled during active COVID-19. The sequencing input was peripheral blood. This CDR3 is CASSNRDFLYNEQFF. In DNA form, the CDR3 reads TGTGCCAGCAGTAACCGGGACTTCCTCTACAATGAGCAGTTCTTC. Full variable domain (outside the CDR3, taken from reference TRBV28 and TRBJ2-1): DVKVTQSSRYLVKRTGEKVFLECVQDMDHENMFWYRQDPGLGLRLIYFSYDVKMKEKGDIPEGYSVSREKKERFSLILESASTNQTSMYLCASSNRDFLYNEQFFGPGTRLTVL.